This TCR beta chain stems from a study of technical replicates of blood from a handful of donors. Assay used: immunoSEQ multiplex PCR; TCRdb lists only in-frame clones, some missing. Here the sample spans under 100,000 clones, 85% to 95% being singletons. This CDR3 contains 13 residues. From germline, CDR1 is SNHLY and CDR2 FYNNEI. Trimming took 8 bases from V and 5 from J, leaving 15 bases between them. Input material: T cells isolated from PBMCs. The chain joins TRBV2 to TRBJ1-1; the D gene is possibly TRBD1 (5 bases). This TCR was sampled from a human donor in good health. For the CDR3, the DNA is TGTGCCAGCGGGGGGACCGAGACAACTGAAGCTTTCTTT. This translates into CASGGTETTEAFF.